This T cell receptor beta chain was sequenced for a study of blood T cell repertoires in COVID-19. This CDR3 region has 16 residues. After removal of 3 bases from V and 6 bases from J, the junction contained 7 bases not matched to a gene. Germline V gives CDR1 LGHDT, CDR2 YNNKEL (reference sequence). Only a few counts were recorded for this clone. Sequencing used immunoSEQ multiplex PCR; TCRdb keeps in-frame clones, though not all of them. The table records about 280,000 clones, 65% to 90% of them present only once. The rearrangement joins TRBV3-1 (or the pseudogene TRBV3-2) to TRBJ2-1, with 11 bases fitting TRBD2. Sequences were obtained from peripheral blood. The receptor was derived from a man aged 50 or older with active or convalescent COVID-19. This CDR3 is CASSQGGTSGINEQFF. In nucleotides, the CDR3 is TGTGCCAGCAGCCAGGGAGGGACTAGCGGAATCAATGAGCAGTTCTTC.